These 15 T cell receptor beta chains were sequenced from one sample in a study of read filtering for tumor transcriptome and immune sequencing (dated by TCRdb to 2018 to 2021). Sequencing instrument: Illumina HiSeq 4000. Starting from approximately 0.4 ug RNA, TCR libraries were constructed with the Immunoverse kit using molecular barcoded adaptors that cover the alpha/delta and beta/gamma chains. TCRdb reanalyzed the raw reads on its own, using fastp at Q25 for trimming and MiXCR for clone calling, and kept in-frame beta chains. Rows with one shared CDR3 protein collapse into an entry with the most common genes and DNA. The sample table contains some 62,000 distinct CDR3 sequences; only one count was recorded for 14% of them. The ten largest account for 45% to 50% of the sample. The sequencing sample was made of a population of CD138-negative cells sorted from bone marrow. The sample's cell subset or site, from its label and the paper: bone marrow mononuclear cells depleted of CD138+ plasma/myeloma cells by negative magnetic selection. The receptors come from a donor over 35 with multiple myeloma.

This clonotype came up many times. The chain links TRBV18 to TRBJ1-4; D not resolved. Trimming took off 2 bases at V and 6 bases at J, with 7 bases between the two ends. This CDR3 spans 13 amino acids. Per the germline V gene, CDR1 is KGHSH and CDR2 is LQKENI. DNA of the CDR3: TGTGCCAGCTCACCAGGGCTAGATGAAAAACTGTTTTTT. It encodes CASSPGLDEKLFF.

In regard to this clonotype: With a much larger clone just one base away, this may be a read error. The V and J genes are TRBV12-3 or TRBV12-4 and TRBJ2-7; a possible D gene is TRBD1 (6 bases). This CDR3 is built from 14 residues. CDR3 region: CASSSGFRGDDQYF. CDR3 sequence (DNA): TGTGCCAGCAGTTCGGGCTTCAGGGGCGACGACCAGTACTTC.

This clonotype was observed many times. V usage is TRBV12-3 or TRBV12-4 and J usage is TRBJ2-1; the D gene could be TRBD1 or TRBD2 (6 bases each). The CDR3 length is 13 residues. V shed 5 bases and J shed 7 bases, with 12 bases lying between them. The DNA for the CDR3 is TGTGCCAGCAGTGGGGTAGGGGGGAATGAGCAGTTCTTC. Protein product: CASSGVGGNEQFF.

This clonotype has a count of ten or more. The V call is TRBV10-3, the J call TRBJ2-6, with D maybe TRBD1 (7 bases). Germline V gives CDR1 ENHRY, CDR2 SYGVKD. V was pared by 6 bases and J by 1 base, with 19 bases between. The CDR3 spans 18 residues. The CDR3 region is CAIRAQGGAGSGANVLTF. DNA of the CDR3: TGTGCCATCAGGGCGCAGGGGGGCGCTGGTTCTGGGGCCAACGTCCTGACTTTC.

The chain is built from TRBV10-3 and TRBJ2-1, with 7 bases that match TRBD1. V was pared by 3 bases and J by 4 bases, with 9 bases of the junction left unmatched. Germline V gives CDR1 ENHRY, CDR2 SYGVKD. This CDR3 is built from 16 residues. The DNA for the CDR3 is TGTGCCATCAGTGAAGAGGGGGCCCAAACTTACAATGAGCAGTTCTTC. Translation gives CAISEEGAQTYNEQFF.

The sample holds many counts of this clonotype. One end of the junction does not line up with germline, which may come from a read error. The gene calls are TRBV4-3 and TRBJ1-1, with D unclear. Germline-derived CDR1 and CDR2 are LGHNA and YSLEER. The CDR3 covers 12 residues. CDR3 bases: TGCGCCAGCAGCCAAGACGGTCGGGCACCCCGGTTT. Amino acids: CASSQDGRAPRF.

This clonotype was observed at least ten times. The V call is TRBV27, the J call TRBJ1-6; no definite D call. The germline V gene has CDR1 MNHEY and CDR2 SMNVEV (reference sequence). V dropped 5 bases and J dropped 2 bases, with 10 bases sitting between them. The CDR3 contains 15 residues. This CDR3 reads CASSERFAYNSPLHF. CDR3 in DNA: TGTGCCAGCAGTGAAAGGTTCGCCTATAATTCACCCCTCCACTTT.

The chain has TRBV7-2 and TRBJ1-3, with 8 bases aligning to TRBD1. The V gene's germline CDR1 is SGHTA and CDR2 FQGNSA. The CDR3 is 15 residues long. V was pared by 1 base and J by 3 bases, with 2 bases of the junction left unmatched. In DNA, the CDR3 is TGTGCCAGCAGCTTAGTGACAGGGGTTGGAAACACCATATATTTT. Amino acids: CASSLVTGVGNTIYF.

Comments on this clonotype: A much more abundant neighbour one base away suggests this may be a read error. The CDR3 does not end in the conserved phenylalanine or tryptophan, so this is likely a read error. V gene TRBV7-9 combines with J gene TRBJ1-6; D gene ambiguous. CDR3 length equals 11 residues. Germline CDR1 SEHNR, CDR2 FQNEAQ (reference sequence). V shed 1 base and J shed 8 bases, with 0 bases lying between them. The CDR3 DNA reads TGTGCCAGCAGCTTAGATTCACCCCTCCACATT. This translates into CASSLDSPLHI.

This clonotype was counted ten times or more. The chain is built from TRBV6-1 and TRBJ1-1; D ambiguous. Per germline, CDR1 MNHNS and CDR2 SASEGT. V lost 7 bases to trimming and J lost 1 base, with 7 bases between them. The CDR3 consists of 12 residues. The chain's CDR3 is CASKEQNTEAFF. The CDR3 coding sequence is TGTGCCAGCAAGGAGCAGAACACTGAAGCTTTCTTT.

This clonotype has a handful of counts. The V gene is TRBV29-1, the J gene TRBJ2-7; D remains ambiguous. Germline CDR1 reads SQVTM; CDR2 reads ANQGSEA. V lost 6 bases and J lost 6, with 9 bases in between. This CDR3 comprises 10 residues. The CDR3 coding sequence is TGCAGCGTCCTGAGTAGCGAGCAGTACTTC. Translation gives CSVLSSEQYF.

To note about this clonotype: This could be a read error, since a much larger clone is one nucleotide away. The V gene is TRBV9, the J gene TRBJ2-6, with D unclear. CDR1 SGDLS and CDR2 YYNGEE come from the germline V gene. Trimming stripped 4 bases from V and 0 bases from J, with 17 bases between. The CDR3 runs to 18 residues. The CDR3 reads CASSPTDELFSGANVLTF. The CDR3 DNA sequence: TGTGCCAGCAGCCCCACTGACGAGCTCTTCTCTGGGGCCAACGTCCTGACTTTC.

This clonotype was detected ten times or more. The rearrangement uses TRBV28 and TRBJ2-2; TRBD2 matches at 8 bases. V lost 3 bases and J lost 6; bases outside the gene matches: 3. Germline V CDR1 and CDR2: MDHEN, SYDVKM. The CDR3 sequence is 14 residues long. CDR3 loop: CASSFLAGPGELFF. The CDR3 coding sequence is TGTGCCAGCAGTTTTTTAGCGGGACCCGGGGAGCTGTTTTTT.

This clonotype was detected many times. The rearrangement joins TRBV4-1 to TRBJ2-1; 7 bases map to TRBD1. CDR3 size: 20 residues. The trim removed 4 bases at V and 6 bases at J, leaving 24 bases unmatched. Germline lookup yields CDR1 MGHRA and CDR2 YSYEKL. In nucleotides, the CDR3 is TGCGCCAGCAGCCCCATATCACCGGGACAGATACTCAATCGAGGCAATGAGCAGTTCTTC. Translated: CASSPISPGQILNRGNEQFF.

Notes on this clonotype: One end of the junction varies from germline; a read error may be responsible. The rearrangement joins TRBV20-1 to TRBJ2-1; D call uncertain. Germline assignment: CDR1 DFQATT and CDR2 SNEGSKA (reference sequence). The CDR3 sequence is 14 residues long. The CDR3 DNA follows: TGCAGTGCGAAGTCAATATTGGTTTCCAATGAGCAGCTCTTC. This encodes CSAKSILVSNEQLF.